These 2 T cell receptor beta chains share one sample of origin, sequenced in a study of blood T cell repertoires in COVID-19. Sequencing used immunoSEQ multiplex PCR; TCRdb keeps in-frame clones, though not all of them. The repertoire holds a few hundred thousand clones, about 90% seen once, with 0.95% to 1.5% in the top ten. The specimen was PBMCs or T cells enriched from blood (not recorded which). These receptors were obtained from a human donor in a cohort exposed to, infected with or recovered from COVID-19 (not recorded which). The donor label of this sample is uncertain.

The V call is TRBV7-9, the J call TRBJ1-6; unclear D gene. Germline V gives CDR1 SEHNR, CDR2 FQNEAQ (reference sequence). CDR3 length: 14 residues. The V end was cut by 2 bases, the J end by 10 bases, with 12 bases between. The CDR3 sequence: CASSLTQDGSPLHF. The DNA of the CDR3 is TGTGCCAGCAGCTTAACGCAGGATGGGTCACCCCTCCACTTT.

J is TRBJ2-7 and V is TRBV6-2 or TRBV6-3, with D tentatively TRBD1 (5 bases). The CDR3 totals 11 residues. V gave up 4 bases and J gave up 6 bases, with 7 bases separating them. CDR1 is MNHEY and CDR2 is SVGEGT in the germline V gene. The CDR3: CASSFGAEQYF. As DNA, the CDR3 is TGTGCCAGCAGTTTTGGGGCCGAGCAGTACTTC.